The T cell receptor delta chain under discussion was sequenced for a study of γδ T cells in repeated Plasmodium falciparum infection. Study-wide context: The natural-infection arm compared Malian children under seasonal malaria with matched Australian children.

About this clone: Its antigen is still unknown. With a far larger clone one base away, a read error is the likely cause. This same CDR3 is encoded by further DNA sequences in the sample.

TCRdb re-analyzed the multiplex PCR reads via CATT. The profile shows under 65,000 delta-chain clones, around 1.7% of them singletons. Study results and caveats: The Malian cohort came from a small rural village of predominantly one ethnic group.

This sequence was found in a pool of human donors (malaria-infected and uninfected, not separated). The specimen was gamma-delta T cells from blood.

CDR3 in amino acids: CALGDPSPFGRGYTDKLIF. Written as DNA, the CDR3 is TGTGCTCTTGGGGACCCAAGTCCCTTTGGGAGGGGGTACACCGATAAACTCATCTTT. The chain is built from TRDV1 and TRDJ1; D might be TRDD3 (5 bases). The length of the CDR3 is 19 residues. V was trimmed by 3 bases and J by 0 bases, leaving 23 bases between them. Germline-derived CDR1 and CDR2 are TSWWSYY and QGS.